This T cell receptor beta chain was obtained from a study of T-cell memory formation after mild COVID-19. This clonotype appeared many times. Its target is not known. Study results and caveats: Cross-reactive memory appears to have joined, as suggested by some responding clones showing up in pre-infection memory. Contracting clones, day 15 to 85, had balanced CD4/CD8, and later expanders favored CD4+. A second wave of clones peaked on day 37, and their SARS-CoV-2 specificity went unconfirmed.

TCR alpha and TCR beta cDNA libraries with sample barcodes and UMIs came from 5'RACE using constant-segment primers. TCRdb redid the calling of the 5' RACE reads with MiXCR, one entry per CDR3 protein. The data show about 190,000 distinct CDR3 sequences, around 18% seen once. Unmatched junction bases numbered 9, after V lost 7 bases and J lost 0 bases. This CDR3 has 16 residues. Germline V gene lookup returns CDR1 KGHDR and CDR2 SFDVKD. The chain carries TRBV24-1 and TRBJ2-3; TRBD2 matches 7 bases. This receptor was taken from an adult woman who had mild COVID-19 (a few samples of this study predate the infection). Cell type and time point are not known. The sample comprised PBMCs or a T cell subset sorted from them (not recorded which). As DNA, the CDR3 is TGTGCCACCAGCCTCCGACTAGCTTCAAGCACAGATACGCAGTATTTT. Translating gives CATSLRLASSTDTQYF.